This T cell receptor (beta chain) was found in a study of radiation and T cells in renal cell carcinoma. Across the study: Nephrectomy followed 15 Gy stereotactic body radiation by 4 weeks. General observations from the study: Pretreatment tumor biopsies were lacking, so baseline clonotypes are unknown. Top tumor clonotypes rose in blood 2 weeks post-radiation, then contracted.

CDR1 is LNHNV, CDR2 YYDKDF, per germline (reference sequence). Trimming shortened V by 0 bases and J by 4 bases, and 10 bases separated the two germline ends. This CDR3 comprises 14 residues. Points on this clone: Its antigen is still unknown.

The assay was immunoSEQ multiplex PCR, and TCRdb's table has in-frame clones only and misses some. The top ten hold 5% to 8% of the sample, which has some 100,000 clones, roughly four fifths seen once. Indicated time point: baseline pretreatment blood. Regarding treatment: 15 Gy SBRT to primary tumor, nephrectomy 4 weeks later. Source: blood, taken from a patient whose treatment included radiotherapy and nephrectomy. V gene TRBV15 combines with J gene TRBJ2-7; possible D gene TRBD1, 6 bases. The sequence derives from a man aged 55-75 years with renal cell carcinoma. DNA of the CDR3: TGTGCCACCAGCAGAGATTCACAGGGATACGAGCAGTACTTC. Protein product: CATSRDSQGYEQYF.